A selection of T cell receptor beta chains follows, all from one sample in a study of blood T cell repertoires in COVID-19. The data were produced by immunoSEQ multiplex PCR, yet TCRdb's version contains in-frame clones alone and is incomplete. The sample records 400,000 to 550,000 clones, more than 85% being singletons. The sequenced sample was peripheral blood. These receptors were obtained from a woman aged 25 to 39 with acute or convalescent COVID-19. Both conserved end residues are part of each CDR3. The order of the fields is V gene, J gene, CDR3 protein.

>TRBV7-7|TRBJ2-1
CASSLGDRSNNEQFF
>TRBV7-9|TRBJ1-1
CASSTWTGRRASEAFF
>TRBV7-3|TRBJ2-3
CASSLSSGRGDTQYF
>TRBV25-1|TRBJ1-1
CASSAGVGEAFF
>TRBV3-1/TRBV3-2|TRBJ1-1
CASSLKSGGGTEAFF
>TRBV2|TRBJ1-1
CASSDIPDTEAFF
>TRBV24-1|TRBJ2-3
CATSGHSDTQYF
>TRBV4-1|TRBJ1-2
CASSEVFGGGANYGYTF
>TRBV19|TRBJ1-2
CASSIGTTYGYTF
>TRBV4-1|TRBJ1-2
CASSQVGRNYGYTF
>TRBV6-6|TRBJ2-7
CASSYSGTEYEQYF
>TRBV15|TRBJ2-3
CATSRDTAVDTQYF
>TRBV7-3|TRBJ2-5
CASSGGSGETQYF
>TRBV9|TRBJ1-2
CASSVGPGLNYGYTF
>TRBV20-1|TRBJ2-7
CSASKRGGTYEQYF
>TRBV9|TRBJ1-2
CASSPRDRANYGYTF
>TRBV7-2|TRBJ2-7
CASSLMRLAAYEQYF
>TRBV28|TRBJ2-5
CASSSGQGRGQETQYF
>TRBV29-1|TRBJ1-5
CSADGGQGGQPQHF
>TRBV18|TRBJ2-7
CASSPGAGQGNEQYF
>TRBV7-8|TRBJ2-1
CASLSMPTEHNEQFF
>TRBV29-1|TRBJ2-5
CSVDRAETQYF
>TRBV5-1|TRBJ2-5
CASSPAGTSEETQYF
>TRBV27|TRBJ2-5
CASSLNPTGQETQYF
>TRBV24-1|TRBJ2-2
CATGTGTNTGELFF